This note documents a single TCR beta chain sequence. Germline V gene sequence: CDR1 KGHSH, CDR2 LQKENI. Trimming stripped 6 bases from V and 3 bases from J, with 20 bases between. The CDR3 is 16 amino acids. The sample comes from a study of blood T cell repertoires in COVID-19. Study context: T cells, B-cell-depleted T cells, or PBMCs supplied cDNA or gDNA.

Clones were sequenced by immunoSEQ multiplex PCR, and TCRdb holds only the in-frame ones, with some missing. Of about 260,000 clones in the sample, about 89% were seen once. The clonotype was recovered from a woman in her forties who had recovered from COVID-19. The sample consisted of peripheral blood. The chain links TRBV18 to TRBJ1-1; no clear D gene. This CDR3 is CASSPALRHADTEAFF. The CDR3 nucleotides are TGTGCCAGCTCGCCGGCTCTAAGACATGCCGACACTGAAGCTTTCTTT.